One sample yielded the 29 T cell receptor beta chains listed below, sequenced in a study of cytomegalovirus exposure and HLA in healthy donors. The PCR employed 60 Vbeta primers together with 13 Jbeta primers. Clones were sequenced by immunoSEQ multiplex PCR, and TCRdb holds only the in-frame ones, with some missing. The sample consists of about 130,000 clones, around 80% of them appearing once. The sequenced sample was PBMCs. The receptor set was obtained from a boy under 10 years old in good health and CMV-seronegative.

The chain recombines TRBV10-3 with TRBJ2-2; no definite D call. CDR3 size: 16 residues. V lost 4 bases, J lost 0 bases, and 12 bases lay in between. Germline values: CDR1 ENHRY, CDR2 SYGVKD. CDR3 region: CAISVQATSNTGELFF. The CDR3 DNA is TGTGCCATCAGTGTTCAGGCGACATCGAACACCGGGGAGCTGTTTTTT.

This clone is a singleton in its sample. J is TRBJ1-2 and V is TRBV6-5; no reliable D call. The CDR3 is 13 residues long. V lost 4 bases and J lost 0, with 6 bases in between. CDR1 is MNHEY and CDR2 is SVGAGI in the germline V gene. The CDR3 here is CASSSTANYGYTF. Written as DNA, the CDR3 is TGTGCCAGCAGTTCTACAGCTAACTATGGCTACACCTTC.

The chain employs TRBV5-1 and TRBJ1-1, with TRBD1 as a possible D gene (5 bases). The length of the CDR3 is 14 residues. V was cut by 5 bases and J by 3 bases, with 14 bases left in between. CDR1 SGHRS and CDR2 YFSETQ come from the germline V gene. The CDR3 loop reads CASRDTGGDTEAFF. The CDR3 bases are TGCGCCAGCAGGGACACGGGCGGGGACACTGAAGCTTTCTTT. Full variable domain (rest looked up from reference TRBV5-1 and TRBJ1-1): KAGVTQTPRYLIKTRGQQVTLSCSPISGHRSVSWYQQTPGQGLQFLFEYFSETQRNKGNFPGRFSGRQFSNSRSEMNVSTLELGDSALYLCASRDTGGDTEAFFGQGTRLTVV.

The table lists this clone with a few counts. The chain employs TRBV5-8 and TRBJ1-6, with D possibly being TRBD1 (5 bases). Germline-derived CDR1 and CDR2 are SGHTS and YDEGEE. CDR3 length: 14 amino acids. V was pared by 2 bases and J by 8 bases, with 11 bases between. CDR3 sequence (DNA): TGTGCCAGCAGCTTAGACGACAGCTATTCACCCCTCCACTTT. This encodes CASSLDDSYSPLHF. Full variable domain (rest looked up from reference TRBV5-8 and TRBJ1-6): EAGVTQSPTHLIKTRGQQATLRCSPISGHTSVYWYQQALGLGLQFLLWYDEGEERNRGNFPPRFSGRQFPNYSSELNVNALELEDSALYLCASSLDDSYSPLHFGNGTRLTVT.

Remarks on this clone: The sample carries other DNA sequences with the same CDR3. V gene TRBV6-6 combines with J gene TRBJ2-5, with 8 bases that match TRBD1. J lost 2 bases, V lost 4 bases, and 6 bases had no gene match. Germline loops: CDR1 MNHNY, CDR2 SVGAGI (reference sequence). This CDR3 region has 15 residues. As DNA, the CDR3 is TGTGCCAGCAGTTCCACAGGGGGATCTCAAGAGACCCAGTACTTC. Translating gives CASSSTGGSQETQYF.

CDR3 sequence: CASSRTGGEKLFF. DNA of the CDR3: TGTGCCAGCAGCCGGACAGGGGGTGAAAAACTGTTTTTT. The chain is built from TRBV11-3 and TRBJ1-4; TRBD1 agrees at 10 bases. The germline V gene encodes CDR1 SGHNT and CDR2 YENEEA. The V and J ends lost 5 bases and 7 bases, in that order; junction bases with no gene match: 1. CDR3 length: 13 amino acids.

V gene TRBV19 combines with J gene TRBJ2-1; D call uncertain. With 5 bases removed from V and 2 bases from J, the gap between germline ends came to 16 bases. Germline V CDR1 and CDR2: LNHDA, SQIVND (reference sequence). This CDR3 comprises 16 residues. Here the CDR3 DNA reads TGTGCCAGTAGTGAGGATTCCCAAGGTACCTACAATGAGCAGTTCTTC. Its protein product is CASSEDSQGTYNEQFF.

The rearrangement links TRBV19 to TRBJ1-1; 10 nucleotides align to TRBD1. The CDR3 loop spans 14 amino acids. V dropped 6 bases and J dropped 5; count of bases not matched to a gene: 6. Germline V gene lookup returns CDR1 LNHDA and CDR2 SQIVND (reference sequence). This CDR3 reads CASSAGQGYTEAFF. CDR3 nucleotide sequence: TGTGCCAGTAGCGCGGGACAGGGGTATACTGAAGCTTTCTTT.

The chain combines TRBV7-9 with TRBJ1-1, with D tentatively TRBD1 (5 bases). V gave up 4 bases and J gave up 5 bases, with 17 bases separating them. The CDR3 is made up of 15 amino acids. Germline lookup yields CDR1 SEHNR and CDR2 FQNEAQ (reference sequence). CDR3 in DNA: TGTGCCAGCAGCTCCAGGGCGGGGAGAGGGACTGAAGCTTTCTTT. Amino acid sequence: CASSSRAGRGTEAFF.

On this clone itself: At one boundary the junction diverges from the germline segment, which might be a read error. The V gene is TRBV7-9, the J gene TRBJ2-1; 7 bases are a match to TRBD2. Germline V gene lookup returns CDR1 SEHNR and CDR2 FQNEAQ (reference sequence). This CDR3 is 18 amino acids long. The CDR3 DNA reads TGTTCCAGCAGCTTAGCGAGGGTCCTAACTAGCGCATACAATGAGCAGTTCTTC. Its translation is CSSSLARVLTSAYNEQFF. Looking up the rest from reference TRBV7-9 and TRBJ2-1 gives the full variable domain: DTGVSQNPRHKITKRGQNVTFRCDPISEHNRLYWYRQTLGQGPEFLTYFQNEAQLEKSRLLSDRFSAERPKGSFSTLEIQRTEQGDSAMYLCSSSLARVLTSAYNEQFFGPGTRLTVL.

The chain employs TRBV14 and TRBJ1-1; no reliable D call. Germline-derived CDR1 and CDR2 are SGHDN and FVKESK. The CDR3 contains 14 residues. With 6 bases removed from V and 4 bases from J, the gap between germline ends came to 15 bases. The CDR3 sequence: CASSPHAGSTEAFF. The CDR3 DNA follows: TGTGCCAGCAGTCCGCATGCGGGGAGCACTGAAGCTTTCTTT.

This chain's CDR3 is CATSSPGQGQETQYF. CDR3 bases: TGTGCCACCAGCAGTCCGGGACAGGGACAAGAGACCCAGTACTTC. The rearrangement joins TRBV15 to TRBJ2-5, with TRBD1 matching over 9 bases. Germline CDR1 and CDR2: LNHNV and YYDKDF (reference sequence). This CDR3 contains 15 residues. Trimming at V came to 3 bases and at J to 2 bases, leaving 4 bases not matched to a gene.

This sequence joins TRBV6-1 and TRBJ1-2; a possible D gene is TRBD1 (6 bases). Trimming removed 5 bases from V and 8 bases from J, with 18 bases in between. The germline V gene encodes CDR1 MNHNS and CDR2 SASEGT. The CDR3 has 14 residues. The CDR3 DNA is TGTGCCAGCAGTCCCTATCCTGGGGGCGACGGCTACACCTTC. Residues: CASSPYPGGDGYTF.

V usage is TRBV6-1 and J usage is TRBJ1-5, with 8 bases that match TRBD1. The germline CDR1 and CDR2 sequences are MNHNS and SASEGT. The CDR3 consists of 15 residues. The V segment lost 3 bases and the J segment 7 bases; nucleotides outside the gene matches: 8. CDR3 residues: CASSESRDRRQPQHF. For the CDR3, the DNA is TGTGCCAGCAGTGAGAGCCGGGACAGGAGGCAGCCCCAGCATTTT.

CDR3 protein: CASSYSLGRLTEAFF. CDR3 coding DNA: TGTGCCAGCAGTTACTCGTTGGGCCGATTGACTGAAGCTTTCTTT. The V and J genes are TRBV6-5 and TRBJ1-1; D gene uncertain. CDR3 length equals 15 residues. Trimming pared 0 bases from V and 5 bases from J, leaving 13 bases between. Germline values: CDR1 MNHEY, CDR2 SVGAGI.

The CDR3 protein is CASSGTGEYGYTF. The DNA of the CDR3 is TGTGCCAGCAGCGGGACAGGGGAATATGGCTACACCTTC. This rearrangement joins TRBV5-5 to TRBJ1-2; 10 bases map to TRBD1. Germline CDR1 is SGHKS and CDR2 is YYEKEE (reference sequence). CDR3 length equals 13 residues. After removal of 4 bases from V and 5 bases from J, the junction contained 2 bases not matched to a gene.

Comment on this clone: Germline is not matched at one junction end, which may reflect a read error. The rearrangement joins TRBV7-7 to TRBJ2-1, with a weak D call TRBD2 (6 bases). The germline V gene has CDR1 SSHAT and CDR2 FNYEAQ (reference sequence). This CDR3 region has 17 residues. CDR3 bases: TGTGCTAGCAGCTTAGGGATCAGAGGGAGAGCGGGCAATGAGCAGTTCTTC. Amino acids: CASSLGIRGRAGNEQFF.

The rearrangement links TRBV2 to TRBJ2-7, with D perhaps matching TRBD1 (5 bases). V shed 4 bases and J shed 4 bases, with 8 bases lying between them. The CDR3 totals 12 residues. CDR1 SNHLY and CDR2 FYNNEI come from the germline V gene. The CDR3 sequence: CASSADTYEQYV. In nucleotides, the CDR3 is TGTGCCAGCAGTGCGGACACATACGAGCAGTACGTC.

Here the CDR3 reads CASSSGLSYNEQFF. The CDR3 coding sequence is TGTGCCAGCAGCTCAGGACTCTCCTACAATGAGCAGTTCTTC. The chain carries TRBV7-2 and TRBJ2-1; possibly TRBD2 for D (5 bases). Trimming took off 4 bases at V and 0 bases at J, with 7 bases between the two ends. From germline, CDR1 is SGHTA and CDR2 FQGNSA. The CDR3 covers 14 residues.

The chain is built from TRBV27 and TRBJ2-1, with TRBD2 matching 7 bases. J lost 9 bases, V lost 6 bases, and 17 bases had no gene match. The CDR3 length is 16 residues. Germline loops: CDR1 MNHEY, CDR2 SMNVEV (reference sequence). The CDR3 DNA reads as TGTGCCAGCAGCTCCCCAGAGGCGGGAGAAGGAAGTGAGCAGTTCTTC. Its translation: CASSSPEAGEGSEQFF.

This clone was counted once. The chain carries TRBV18 and TRBJ1-5, with TRBD1 as a possible D gene (5 bases). This CDR3 has 13 amino acids. The V end was cut by 3 bases, the J end by 7 bases, with 10 bases between. Germline V gene lookup returns CDR1 KGHSH and CDR2 LQKENI. The CDR3 nucleotides read TGTGCCAGCTCACCGGATGGGGCCCAGCCCCAGCATTTT. It specifies CASSPDGAQPQHF.

Only one count was recorded for this clone. J is TRBJ1-1 and V is TRBV4-1; TRBD1 might be the D (5 bases). V was trimmed by 4 bases and J by 4 bases, leaving 16 bases between them. The length of the CDR3 is 15 residues. CDR1 is MGHRA, CDR2 YSYEKL, per germline. The CDR3 nucleotides are TGCGCCAGCAGCCGGAAAATCAGGGTTACCACTGAAGCTTTCTTT. Encoded protein: CASSRKIRVTTEAFF.

This rearrangement joins TRBV27 to TRBJ1-1; 7 bases are shared with TRBD1. The J segment lost 9 bases and the V segment lost 6 bases, leaving 10 bases of the junction unmatched. The germline V gene has CDR1 MNHEY and CDR2 SMNVEV (reference sequence). The CDR3 extends over 13 amino acids. The CDR3 sequence is CASSPQGGSQAFF. The CDR3 DNA reads TGTGCCAGCAGCCCGCAGGGGGGTAGCCAAGCTTTCTTT.

The V gene is TRBV27, the J gene TRBJ1-5; tentative D call: TRBD1 (5 bases). The CDR3 sequence is 15 residues long. With 3 bases removed from V and 6 bases from J, the gap between germline ends came to 15 bases. Germline values: CDR1 MNHEY, CDR2 SMNVEV (reference sequence). This CDR3 reads CASSFHTGDGQPQHF. The CDR3, as DNA: TGTGCCAGCAGTTTCCATACAGGTGATGGTCAGCCCCAGCATTTT.

The J gene is TRBJ1-2, the V gene TRBV7-2; 8 nucleotides line up with TRBD1. There are 13 residues in the CDR3. CDR1 is SGHTA and CDR2 is FQGNSA in the germline V gene. V lost 4 bases and J lost 9; bases outside the gene matches: 7. CDR3 sequence reads: CASSSGQGQRYTF. CDR3 DNA sequence: TGTGCCAGCAGCTCCGGACAGGGCCAGCGCTACACCTTC.

The rearrangement joins TRBV11-3 to TRBJ2-1; 7 positions match TRBD2. CDR1 is SGHNT and CDR2 is YENEEA in the germline V gene. Trimming at V came to 0 bases and at J to 10 bases, leaving 9 bases not matched to a gene. CDR3 length equals 15 residues. The CDR3 DNA sequence: TGTGCCAGCAGCTTAGACGGGAGGCCCGCCGGGGAGCAGTTCTTC. Protein sequence: CASSLDGRPAGEQFF.

V and J are TRBV6-5 and TRBJ1-3; 8 bases map to TRBD1. CDR1 is MNHEY and CDR2 is SVGAGI in the germline V gene. CDR3 length: 14 amino acids. V trimming: 4 bases; J trimming: 4 bases; junction bases outside the gene matches: 3. The CDR3 coding sequence is TGTGCCAGCAGTTCCTGGGACAGGGGAAACACCATATATTTT. Translation gives CASSSWDRGNTIYF.

This chain connects TRBV21-1 to TRBJ2-7; the D call TRBD2 from the table was never checked on the DNA. TRBV21-1 is labeled a pseudogene. The CDR3 is made up of 15 amino acids. In nucleotides, the CDR3 is TGTGCCAGCAGCAAGATGGCGGGGGCTGTACACGAGCAGTACGTC. It encodes CASSKMAGAVHEQYV.

This clone turned up a few times. This rearrangement joins TRBV2 to TRBJ1-2; possible D gene TRBD1, 5 bases. Trimming left V 5 bases short and J 3 bases short, with 19 bases between. CDR1 and CDR2 (germline): SNHLY, FYNNEI. CDR3 length: 16 residues. The CDR3 spells CASSHALRPGDYGYTF. The CDR3 coding sequence is TGTGCCAGCAGTCACGCCCTCCGCCCGGGGGACTATGGCTACACCTTC.